Below, 15 T cell receptor beta chains from the same sample are listed, as sequenced in a study of cytomegalovirus exposure and HLA in healthy donors. PCR was performed using 60 Vbeta and 13 Jbeta primers. Assay used: immunoSEQ multiplex PCR; TCRdb lists only in-frame clones, some missing. The table has more than 100,000 clones, about 81% seen once. Sequenced material: PBMCs. Source of these receptors: a woman aged 50 to 60 in good health and CMV-seropositive.

V is TRBV29-1 and J is TRBJ1-1, with 7 bases matching TRBD1. The germline V gene encodes CDR1 SQVTM and CDR2 ANQGSEA. Trimming removed 2 bases from V and 3 bases from J; junction bases left unmatched: 3. This CDR3 spans 13 amino acids. The CDR3 DNA follows: TGCAGCGTTGAAAGGGGGCCGGACACTGAAGCTTTCTTT. This sequence encodes CSVERGPDTEAFF.

The rearrangement uses TRBV5-1 and TRBJ2-1, with a possible D match to TRBD2 (6 bases). With 5 bases removed from V and 1 base from J, the gap between germline ends came to 16 bases. Germline V gene data show CDR1 as SGHRS and CDR2 as YFSETQ. This CDR3 is built from 16 residues. CDR3 sequence (DNA): TGCGCCAGCAGGCCCCCAAGCGGAGGGTCCTACAATGAGCAGTTCTTC. As protein: CASRPPSGGSYNEQFF.

This clone has a single count. The chain links TRBV19 to TRBJ2-1; 7 nucleotides line up with TRBD1. V dropped 1 base and J dropped 0; count of bases not matched to a gene: 6. This CDR3 is built from 17 residues. Germline assignment: CDR1 LNHDA and CDR2 SQIVND (reference sequence). This chain's CDR3 is CASSIGQGASSYNEQFF. The CDR3 bases are TGTGCCAGTAGTATAGGACAGGGCGCCAGCTCCTACAATGAGCAGTTCTTC.

The chain is built from TRBV19 and TRBJ1-2; 7 bases are a match to TRBD1. Per the germline V gene, CDR1 is LNHDA and CDR2 is SQIVND (reference sequence). J lost 4 bases, V lost 2 bases, and 13 bases had no gene match. The CDR3 extends over 17 amino acids. DNA for the CDR3: TGTGCCAGTAGTATACAACCTACAGGGGCTGGGCGCTATGGCTACACCTTC. The encoded protein is CASSIQPTGAGRYGYTF.

As concerns this clone: The junction does not match germline at one end; this may be a read error. The chain carries TRBV7-9 and TRBJ1-2; D ambiguous. CDR1 is SEHNR and CDR2 is FQNEAQ in the germline V gene (reference sequence). This CDR3 has 12 residues. The CDR3 sequence: CSSTFPSDGYTF. CDR3 sequence (DNA): TGTTCCAGCACCTTCCCCTCGGATGGCTACACCTTC.

The J gene is TRBJ1-4, the V gene TRBV7-2; 7 bases fit TRBD1. Germline CDR1 and CDR2: SGHTA and FQGNSA. The trim removed 2 bases at V and 8 bases at J, leaving 14 bases unmatched. CDR3 size: 17 residues. The CDR3 nucleotides are TGTGCCAGCAGCTTAAATATCAGGCCAGGGGGACAGGAAAAACTGTTTTTT. Protein product: CASSLNIRPGGQEKLFF.

This sequence joins TRBV9 and TRBJ2-4, with 7 nucleotides matching TRBD2. This CDR3 is built from 15 residues. Germline V CDR1 and CDR2: SGDLS, YYNGEE. V was clipped by 0 bases and J by 7 bases; unmatched bases: 7. The CDR3 region is CASSVGMEGGNIQYF. CDR3 DNA sequence: TGTGCCAGCAGCGTAGGAATGGAGGGAGGGAACATTCAGTACTTC.

The chain carries TRBV5-1 and TRBJ2-1; D remains ambiguous. Germline lookup yields CDR1 SGHRS and CDR2 YFSETQ. The CDR3 is 13 amino acids. Trimming took 3 bases from V and 12 from J, leaving 16 bases between them. DNA of the CDR3: TGCGCCAGCAGCTACAATTCCGGGTATGGGCAGTTCTTC. It encodes CASSYNSGYGQFF.

The chain combines TRBV29-1 with TRBJ1-2; TRBD1 is a possible D gene (6 bases). With 6 bases removed from V and 3 bases from J, the gap between germline ends came to 11 bases. The V gene's germline CDR1 is SQVTM and CDR2 ANQGSEA. This CDR3 comprises 12 residues. This CDR3 is CSVVDSYYGYTF. The CDR3 nucleotides are TGCAGCGTAGTGGACAGCTACTATGGCTACACCTTC. The whole variable domain, remainder taken from reference TRBV29-1 and TRBJ1-2, is SAVISQKPSRDICQRGTSLTIQCQVDSQVTMMFWYRQQPGQSLTLIATANQGSEATYESGFVIDKFPISRPNLTFSTLTVSNMSPEDSSIYLCSVVDSYYGYTFGSGTRLTVV.

The V call is TRBV19, the J call TRBJ2-5; perhaps TRBD1 as D (6 bases). The germline gives CDR1 LNHDA, CDR2 SQIVND (reference sequence). The CDR3 is 15 residues long. Trimming took off 1 base at V and 0 bases at J, with 9 bases between the two ends. The CDR3 region has the DNA TGTGCCAGTAGTATAGTCACAGGGAACCAAGAGACCCAGTACTTC. Residues: CASSIVTGNQETQYF. The entire variable domain, with the rest obtained from reference TRBV19 and TRBJ2-5, is as follows: DGGITQSPKYLFRKEGQNVTLSCEQNLNHDAMYWYRQDPGQGLRLIYYSQIVNDFQKGDIAEGYSVSREKKESFPLTVTSAQKNPTAFYLCASSIVTGNQETQYFGPGTRLLVL.

The V and J genes are TRBV4-3 and TRBJ1-1; no clear D. This CDR3 spans 14 amino acids. V was clipped by 1 base and J by 1 base, with 7 bases between them. Germline CDR1 is LGHNA and CDR2 is YSLEER. CDR3 sequence (DNA): TGCGCCAGCAGCCAAGCACCGCGGAACACTGAAGCTTTCTTT. Translation: CASSQAPRNTEAFF.

V usage is TRBV15 and J usage is TRBJ2-5; no firm D call. The CDR3 length is 13 residues. The germline CDR1 and CDR2 sequences are LNHNV and YYDKDF (reference sequence). Trimming shortened V by 0 bases and J by 5 bases, and 7 bases separated the two germline ends. For the CDR3, the DNA is TGTGCCACCAGCAGAGATCTCAGTGAGACCCAGTACTTC. Residues: CATSRDLSETQYF.

This rearrangement joins TRBV2 to TRBJ2-5; D unresolved. Germline V CDR1 and CDR2: SNHLY, FYNNEI. This CDR3 spans 14 amino acids. V dropped 2 bases and J dropped 6 bases, with 13 bases sitting between them. CDR3 DNA sequence: TGTGCCAGCAGTGAAATTCCGAGTTTGCAGACCCAGTACTTC. This encodes CASSEIPSLQTQYF.

Only a few counts were recorded for this clone. The chain uses TRBV25-1 and TRBJ1-1; TRBD1 matches at 8 bases. Trimming at V came to 4 bases and at J to 3 bases, leaving 7 bases not matched to a gene. CDR1 is MGHDK, CDR2 SYGVNS, per germline. This CDR3 is built from 15 residues. This CDR3 is CASSAYRGKDTEAFF. CDR3 bases: TGTGCCAGCAGTGCCTACAGGGGGAAGGACACTGAAGCTTTCTTT.

The J gene is TRBJ2-1, the V gene TRBV5-8; 7 bases line up with TRBD1. The CDR3 contains 15 residues. The V and J ends lost 4 bases and 2 bases, in that order; junction bases with no gene match: 6. Germline V gene data show CDR1 as SGHTS and CDR2 as YDEGEE. CDR3 nucleotides: TGTGCCAGCAGCCAGGGGGAGACAGCCTACAATGAGCAGTTCTTC. This translates into CASSQGETAYNEQFF.